The source of this TCR beta chain is a study of regulatory T cells in long-lasting Graves disease listed by TCRdb under 2021. With regard to the full study: Newly diagnosed Graves' disease patients had taken antithyroid drugs for less than 3 months. Persistent Graves' disease patients were compared with newly diagnosed Graves' disease patients by peripheral blood TCR sequencing and RNA sequencing. The study was conducted in China and was registered as a clinical trial. TCR sequencing covered some 13 persistent and 20 or so newly diagnosed Graves' disease patients, 33 samples in total. Study-wide conclusions, independent of this receptor: A larger number of public clonotypes was shared among persistent patients (under 3,000) than among newly diagnosed patients (roughly 930). The small sample size was acknowledged by the authors as a limitation that may reduce accuracy. Preferential use of TRBV28, TRBJ1-2 and TRBJ2-5 was observed in persistent disease, whereas TRBV20-1 and TRBJ2-1 were favored in newly diagnosed disease. Peripheral blood alone was examined, since thyroid tissue, which constituted the primary lesion, could not be accessed. Persistent Graves' disease patients showed lower TCR Shannon entropy and fewer highly expanded clones than newly diagnosed patients, suggesting clonal expansion. Sequencing and analysis were restricted to the TCR beta chain.

Remarks on this clonotype: Which antigen it targets is not known. Within one base of it there is no much larger clone, and no base qualities were kept.

The label giving this sample's time point can be read as: newly diagnosed GD, antithyroid drugs for less than 3 months. RNA was extracted from PBMCs in TRIzol for both TCR sequencing and RNA sequencing. Graves' disease was diagnosed according to American Thyroid Association guidelines. Patients were recruited from an endocrinology department in Xi'an, China. From each patient, around 8.3 milliliters of peripheral blood was collected into an EDTA anticoagulant tube. Ficoll Paque Plus density gradient separation was used to isolate PBMCs, and no further T cell sorting was done. RNA quality was checked with an Agilent 2100 Bioanalyzer and agarose gel, and concentration with a NanoDrop 2000. Libraries were prepared through multiplex PCR. Sequenced using an Illumina HiSeq 4000. TCR beta libraries were built with iRepertoire HTBI primers and Arm-PCR amplification of CDR3 regions. Before sequencing, the PCR products underwent gel purification. On the study's bioinformatics: Gene usage analysis of CDR3 amino acid clonotypes used the approximately 62 TRBV and around 14 TRBJ segments found across samples. COPE and FqMerger were used to merge the filtered high-quality paired reads into contigs. BLAST was used to align contigs to IMGT TRBV, TRBD and TRBJ reference genes, and CDR3 was defined according to IMGT. Any clonotype with a frequency above 0.1% was counted as a highly expanded clone. Repertoire diversity was measured by Shannon entropy, and V-J evenness by the Gini coefficient. Public clonotypes were defined as clonotypes shared by more than one individual. TCRdb ran its own pipeline on the public reads, namely fastp trimming at Q25 and MiXCR clone calling, and kept in-frame beta chains. Rows are combined by CDR3 protein, so each entry shows the most common genes and DNA. The V and J calls were not made by the authors but by TCRdb's processing. Present in this sample are roughly 560,000 distinct CDR3 sequences, about 16% of which were seen just once. Of the sample, roughly 25% falls within the top ten clones.

The CDR3 runs 15 residues from the cysteine to the phenylalanine. The read is trimmed to its CDR3 DNA, 45 bases read in frame from base 1. V sheds 2 bases and J sheds 4 bases, leaving 15 bases between their ends. Taken from the germline V gene (reference sequence), the CDR1 and CDR2 loops are DFQATT and SNEGSKA. This sample also belongs to another study, concerning T cells in Graves' hyperthyroidism and ophthalmopathy. That second publication adds: A patient counted as having stable Graves' hyperthyroidism if no progression to ophthalmopathy occurred over 18 months of follow-up. Hyperthyroidism patients were newly diagnosed, had a disease duration of under 2 months, and were aged 18 to 65 years. Patients with uncontrolled infections, other autoimmune diseases, pregnancy or lactation were excluded. Diagnoses relied on clinical symptoms, serum thyroxine and TRAb, thyroid ultrasound and orbital computed tomography. The TCR CDR3 was subjected to a first round of RT-PCR using the HTBI primer set and the Qiagen OneStep RT-PCR kit. Most expanded thyroid clonotypes (frequency above 0.001) were also detected in blood, suggesting blood repertoires may reflect thyroid immune responses. A model built on a 13 V-J signature distinguished ophthalmopathy from stable hyperthyroidism, reaching roughly 88% sensitivity and 81% to 83% specificity in cross-validation and 80%/75% in testing. During validation, the model predicted progression to ophthalmopathy a median of about 6.3 months ahead of onset, with almost 71% sensitivity and about 75% specificity. TCR V-J signatures able to tell the groups apart were searched for in a discovery cohort of approximately 95 patients, of whom over 40 had Graves' ophthalmopathy and 57 had stable Graves' hyperthyroidism. Prospective prediction of ophthalmopathy was tested in an independent validation cohort of fewer than 20 hyperthyroidism patients and 17 patients who later progressed to ophthalmopathy. For training and testing, the roughly 100 patients in the discovery cohort were randomly divided in a 7:3 ratio. In more than five Graves' hyperthyroidism patients, the study also compared T-cell repertoires from thyroid tissue with T-cell repertoires from blood. After sampling, hyperthyroidism patients received methimazole starting at 30 mg daily, and ophthalmopathy patients received high-dose intravenous methylprednisolone. Libraries were constructed in a second round of multiplex PCR, after which size selection and purification were performed. Sequencing of the libraries was done on an Illumina HiSeq2000 using paired-end 100 bp reads. SOAPnuke was used to process the raw data, with reads discarded if the reads contained adapters or uncalled bases, had a mean Phred below 15, or lacked an exact constant-primer or identifier match. High-quality paired reads were merged with COPE v1.2.5, and unique nucleotide sequences were defined as clonotypes. MiTCR v1.1 was used to align clonotypes to the IMGT TRBV, TRBD and TRBJ reference segments. The analysis was restricted to V-J combinations with a frequency above 0.0001, which together covered just over 98% of the repertoires. The TCS score was defined as F50 (clonal expansion) divided by E x V (chaos), with BLOSUM62-based TCRdist calculated between CDR3 peptides within each V-J. Welch's t-statistics and random forest reduced roughly 530 V-J features to 13, which were used in a naive Bayes classifier (R e1071). Sample size was not statistically predetermined, and investigators were not blinded to group allocation. The paper describes TCR Vbeta CDR3 sequencing of 120 to 150 peripheral blood samples, made up of fewer than 50 ophthalmopathy patients, 70 to 80 hyperthyroidism patients and 17 progressor patients.

Sequences were derived from peripheral blood mononuclear cells (PBMCs), sampled at new diagnosis, from a patient treated with antithyroid drugs. The TCR sequence derives from a woman aged 35-65 years with Graves disease. Donor details come from another sample of the same person, matched by shared clones. The chain is made from TRBV20-1 and TRBJ1-5; a tentative D call is TRBD1 (5 bases match). The nucleotide sequence is TGCAGTGCTAGACCGGGAGGATGGGGGAATCAGCCCCAGCATTTT. This gives the protein CSARPGGWGNQPQHF.